This T cell receptor beta chain emerged from a study of PD-1 blockade in mismatch repair-deficient tumors. Study information: Patients had over ten mismatch repair-deficient cancer types and were previously treated and progressing.

This CDR3 spans 14 amino acids. Germline V gene sequence: CDR1 MNHNY, CDR2 SVGAGI (reference sequence). V was clipped by 6 bases and J by 4 bases; unmatched bases: 3. Data came from immunoSEQ multiplex PCR; TCRdb stores just in-frame clones and leaves some out. The repertoire holds approximately 80,000 clones, with approximately 81% as singletons. PCR or immunohistochemistry showed mismatch repair deficiency in every enrolled patient. The TCR-sequenced patients were a few responders to pembrolizumab. For this clone: What it binds is not known.

The study, taken as a whole, reports: Rapid post-treatment expansion, then contraction, generally preceding radiologic response, marked tumor-resident clones.

J is TRBJ2-6 and V is TRBV6-6, with 7 bases identical to TRBD1. This TCR was recovered from an adult with mismatch repair-deficient cancer. Sequenced material: peripheral blood, taken 44 weeks after starting pembrolizumab. Written as DNA, the CDR3 is TGTGCCAGCAGAGAGGGGGCCGGGGCCAACGTCCTGACTTTC. It yields the protein CASREGAGANVLTF.